This TCR beta chain was recovered during a study of blood T cell repertoires in COVID-19. Study-level background: Samples came from the United States, Italy and Spain, spanning acute and convalescent COVID-19.

CDR3 length equals 13 residues. V was trimmed by 7 bases and J by 6 bases, leaving 10 bases between them. Germline V gives CDR1 SNHLY, CDR2 FYNNEI. Repertoires were generated with immunoSEQ multiplex PCR, while TCRdb's copy carries only in-frame clones and drops some. This sample has 410,000 or so clones, with roughly 88% found just once. The rearrangement links TRBV2 to TRBJ1-6; D is uncertain. Specimen: peripheral blood. The origin of this receptor is a woman in her twenties or thirties with active or convalescent COVID-19. The CDR3 is CASTKEFNSPLHF. CDR3 nucleotide sequence: TGTGCCAGCACAAAGGAGTTTAATTCACCCCTCCACTTT.